These T cell receptor beta chains were read from a single sample in a study of blood T cell repertoires in COVID-19. Only in-frame clones appear in the TCRdb table, and some are missing; sequencing was by immunoSEQ multiplex PCR. The data hold about 400,000 clones, with roughly 88% observed a single time. Source material: PBMCs or T cells enriched from blood (not recorded which). These TCRs come from a middle-aged woman with acute COVID-19. Both conserved end residues are part of each CDR3. A D gene is named only where the DNA matches it firmly. A clone size is listed for some rows: how often the clone was seen (once, few, many), or a class if it is expanded.

.	.	TRBV6-6	TRBJ1-2	TGTGCCAGCAGGGCCCCCGGGGGAAACTATGGCTACACCTTC	CASRAPGGNYGYTF
.	.	TRBV5-5	TRBJ2-7	TGTGCCAGCAGCCCCTCGAGTACCTACGAGCAGTACTTC	CASSPSSTYEQYF
.	many	TRBV6-5	TRBJ2-7	TGTGCCAGCAGGACGGGACAAACTATCTCCTACGAGCAGTACTTC	CASRTGQTISYEQYF
TRBD2	.	TRBV9	TRBJ2-3	TGTGCCAGCAATAGCGGGGGGATCCCAGATACGCAGTATTTT	CASNSGGIPDTQYF
.	.	TRBV4-1	TRBJ2-3	TGCGCCAGCAGCCAAGACGACTCCAGCACAGATACGCAGTATTTT	CASSQDDSSTDTQYF
TRBD1	.	TRBV7-8	TRBJ1-4	TGTGCCAGCAGCGGCGGCACCGGGACAGGGGGCCGCGAAAAACTGTTTTTT	CASSGGTGTGGREKLFF
.	.	TRBV6-6	TRBJ1-1	TGTGCCAGCACCGTGGGAGGGAAGGGCTCCACTGAAGCTTTCTTT	CASTVGGKGSTEAFF
TRBD2	.	TRBV2	TRBJ2-3	TGTGCCAGCAGCCCCGGTAGCGGGGTCACAGATACGCAGTATTTT	CASSPGSGVTDTQYF
TRBD1	few	TRBV3-1/TRBV3-2	TRBJ2-2	TGTGCCAGCAGCCAAGATACGGCCGGGACAGGGACCGGGGAGCTGTTTTTT	CASSQDTAGTGTGELFF
.	.	TRBV29-1	TRBJ1-1	TGCAGCGTTGAAGTTGGCGGCAGCACTGAAGCTTTCTTT	CSVEVGGSTEAFF
TRBD1	.	TRBV6-1	TRBJ1-4	TGTGCCAGCAGTGAAGGACAGGGGTTAGGTAATGAAAAACTGTTTTTT	CASSEGQGLGNEKLFF
TRBD1	.	TRBV3-1/TRBV3-2	TRBJ1-3	TGTGCCAGCAGCCTCCGGACAGGGAATCGTGCTGGAAACACCATATATTTT	CASSLRTGNRAGNTIYF
TRBD1	.	TRBV24-1	TRBJ1-5	TGTGCCACCAGTGATTGGGGACGGACAGGGTGTCGGTTCCGTCAGCCCCAGCATTTT	CATSDWGRTGCRFRQPQHF
TRBD1	.	TRBV24-1	TRBJ1-2	TGTGCCACCAGTGATCAAGACAGGGTAAGATATACCTATGGCTACACCTTC	CATSDQDRVRYTYGYTF
TRBD2	.	TRBV11-2	TRBJ2-1	TGTGCCAGCATCCTGACTAGCGGCCTACCCAATGAGCAGTTCTTC	CASILTSGLPNEQFF
.	.	TRBV2	TRBJ1-1	TGTGCCAGCAGTGTGGGGCAGTCGAACACTGAAGCTTTCTTT	CASSVGQSNTEAFF
TRBD2	.	TRBV2	TRBJ2-2	TGTGCCAGCAAAAGCGGGGGGACGAACACCGGGGAGCTGTTTTTT	CASKSGGTNTGELFF
.	.	TRBV7-9	TRBJ2-3	TGTGCCAGCAGCCAATGGGGGCCAGATACGCAGTATTTT	CASSQWGPDTQYF
.	.	TRBV5-4	TRBJ2-7	TGTGCCAGCAGCGACCAGGGCTACGAGCAGTACTTC	CASSDQGYEQYF
.	.	TRBV6-5	TRBJ1-2	TGTGCCAGCAGTCCCAGGGTGGACTATGGCTACACCTTC	CASSPRVDYGYTF
TRBD1	.	TRBV9	TRBJ2-7	TGTGCCAGCAGCGTCAGGGGGACAGATTTCTACGAGCAGTACTTC	CASSVRGTDFYEQYF
.	.	TRBV29-1	TRBJ1-3	TGCAGCGTTGAAAGCGGTATATCTGGAAACACCATATATTTT	CSVESGISGNTIYF
.	.	TRBV25-1	TRBJ1-2	TGTGCCAGCAGTGAGGGTCAGGTCTATGGCTACACCTTC	CASSEGQVYGYTF
.	.	TRBV2	TRBJ1-5	TGTGCCAGCAGTGATGGGGGGGTCCATAGCAATCAGCCCCAGCATTTT	CASSDGGVHSNQPQHF
.	.	TRBV5-1	TRBJ2-3	TGCGCCAGCAGCTCCGACTACACTAACACAGATACGCAGTATTTT	CASSSDYTNTDTQYF
TRBD2	.	TRBV6-6	TRBJ2-1	TGTGCCAGCAGTCCGGGACTAGTAAATGAGCAGTTCTTC	CASSPGLVNEQFF
TRBD1	once	TRBV6-6	TRBJ1-6	TGTGCCAGTCGCGACAGGGGTGGTAGTTCACCCCTCCACTTT	CASRDRGGSSPLHF
.	.	TRBV30	TRBJ1-2	TGTGCCTGGGAAGAGTCCAGGATATACACCTTC	CAWEESRIYTF
.	.	TRBV6-1	TRBJ2-5	TGTGCCAGCAGTGACATCGAGGGTATAGAGACCCAGTACTTC	CASSDIEGIETQYF
TRBD1	.	TRBV4-1	TRBJ1-1	TGCGCCAGCAGCCAACCCGGGACAGGCACTGAAGCTTTCTTT	CASSQPGTGTEAFF
TRBD1	.	TRBV29-1	TRBJ1-1	TGCAGCGGTCAGGGGGCCATGAACACTGAAGCTTTCTTT	CSGQGAMNTEAFF
.	.	TRBV5-8	TRBJ1-1	TGTGCCAGCAGCTTATGGTCGAGGGACACTGAAGCTTTCTTT	CASSLWSRDTEAFF
.	once	TRBV5-1	TRBJ2-1	TGCGCCAGCAGCTTGTTCAACTACAATGAGCAGTTCTTC	CASSLFNYNEQFF
.	.	TRBV19	TRBJ1-4	TGTGCCAGTAGTATAGCACACCCCCCAGAAAAACTGTTTTTT	CASSIAHPPEKLFF
.	.	TRBV19	TRBJ1-2	TGTGCCAGTAGTATAAGTCTTTCGGGTGTCTTACGAAATGAGGACTATGGCTACACCTTC	CASSISLSGVLRNEDYGYTF
TRBD1	once	TRBV18	TRBJ1-6	TGTGCCAGCTCACCAGAGTTAGGGGGCAATTCACCCCTCCACTTT	CASSPELGGNSPLHF